The 2 T cell receptor beta chains below were found in one sample sequenced in a study of T cells after posttransplantation cyclophosphamide. Profiling relied on immunoSEQ multiplex PCR, and the TCRdb table lists in-frame clones only, not all of them. The sample lists tens of thousands of clones, roughly two thirds occurring once. The sample was memory CD4+ T cells sorted from PBMCs. The origin of the receptors is a woman aged 55-69 years in good health, CMV-negative, and a related stem cell transplant donor.

This clone was observed once. V usage is TRBV5-6 and J usage is TRBJ2-7; 11 bases align to TRBD1. Germline V gene sequence: CDR1 SGHDT, CDR2 YYEEEE. CDR3 length: 16 amino acids. V lost 3 bases to trimming and J lost 5 bases; unmatched junction nucleotides: 10. CDR3 coding DNA: TGTGCCAGCAGCTGGGACAGGGGGTGGCTCGGTAACGAGCAGTACTTC. Its protein is CASSWDRGWLGNEQYF.

This clone was recorded only once. V and J are TRBV19 and TRBJ1-5; 9 nucleotides agree with TRBD1. Germline CDR1 reads LNHDA; CDR2 reads SQIVND (reference sequence). J was trimmed by 0 bases and V by 6 bases; bases with no gene match: 9. CDR3 length equals 17 residues. CDR3 residues: CASSGDREIDSNQPQHF. CDR3 DNA: TGTGCCAGTAGCGGGGACAGGGAGATTGATAGCAATCAGCCCCAGCATTTT.